Presented here are 25 T cell receptor beta chains from one specimen sequenced in a study of cytomegalovirus exposure and HLA in healthy donors. Researchers ran the PCR with 60 Vbeta and 13 Jbeta primers. Repertoires were generated with immunoSEQ multiplex PCR, while TCRdb's copy carries only in-frame clones and drops some. The profile shows 95,000 to 100,000 clones, around 77% of them singletons. Sequencing was carried out using PBMCs. These TCRs come from a female donor in good health and CMV-seronegative.

The V call is TRBV9, the J call TRBJ2-7; no clear D gene. Germline V gene data show CDR1 as SGDLS and CDR2 as YYNGEE. The CDR3 consists of 12 residues. V lost 3 bases to trimming and J lost 2 bases, with 6 bases between them. The CDR3 sequence is CASSGTTYEQYF. CDR3 bases: TGTGCCAGCAGCGGTACAACCTACGAGCAGTACTTC.

The chain combines TRBV5-1 with TRBJ2-1; no reliable D call. With 0 bases removed from V and 10 bases from J, the gap between germline ends came to 11 bases. The CDR3 runs to 13 residues. CDR1 SGHRS and CDR2 YFSETQ come from the germline V gene. The CDR3 reads CASSLEPPSEQFF. CDR3 sequence (DNA): TGCGCCAGCAGCTTGGAGCCCCCGTCCGAGCAGTTCTTC.

This clone was counted only a few times. V is TRBV6-1 and J is TRBJ2-3; TRBD2 matches at 7 bases. J lost 2 bases, V lost 2 bases, and 4 bases had no gene match. The CDR3 is 15 amino acids. The germline V gene has CDR1 MNHNS and CDR2 SASEGT. Here the CDR3 reads CASSEWGGVTDTQYF. The CDR3 DNA reads as TGTGCCAGCAGTGAATGGGGGGGGGTCACAGATACGCAGTATTTT.

In DNA form, the CDR3 reads TGTGCCAGCAGCTTACTCGAGAGCTCCTACGAGCAGTACTTC. Protein sequence: CASSLLESSYEQYF. V gene TRBV11-1 combines with J gene TRBJ2-7; no firm D call. Per the germline V gene, CDR1 is SGHAT and CDR2 is FQDESV (reference sequence). This CDR3 spans 14 amino acids. Deletions cut 2 bases from V and 0 bases from J, with 8 bases between.

By share, this clone counts as medium-sized. The V and J genes are TRBV4-1 and TRBJ2-3; 7 bases agree with TRBD2. Per germline, CDR1 MGHRA and CDR2 YSYEKL. CDR3 size: 14 residues. J gave up 1 base and V 6 bases, and 4 bases lay outside the gene matches. The CDR3 protein is CASSFGGGTDTQYF. In DNA, the CDR3 is TGCGCCAGCAGTTTTGGGGGGGGCACAGATACGCAGTATTTT.

The rearrangement joins TRBV27 to TRBJ1-2; possible D gene TRBD1, 6 bases. Between the trimmed V and J ends, which lost 5 bases and 8 bases, there was a span of 15 bases. Germline V CDR1 and CDR2: MNHEY, SMNVEV (reference sequence). This CDR3 is 13 amino acids long. The CDR3 sequence: CASSRGSGKGYTF. The CDR3 DNA sequence: TGTGCCAGCAGTAGGGGGAGTGGGAAGGGCTACACCTTC.

This chain links TRBV6-1 with TRBJ2-3, with D possibly matching TRBD1 (6 bases). The CDR3 loop spans 14 amino acids. Germline V CDR1 and CDR2: MNHNS, SASEGT. Trimming took 10 bases from V and 2 from J, leaving 16 bases between them. CDR3 residues: CATTDSINTDTQYF. CDR3 DNA sequence: TGTGCCACTACGGACAGCATCAACACAGATACGCAGTATTTT.

This sequence joins TRBV7-3 and TRBJ2-6, with D unresolved. Germline assignment: CDR1 SGHTA and CDR2 FQGTGA. The CDR3 is 16 amino acids. V shed 7 bases and J shed 0 bases, with 13 bases lying between them. CDR3 sequence: CASNENRVSGANVLTF. CDR3 sequence (DNA): TGTGCCAGCAACGAAAATCGGGTCTCTGGGGCCAACGTCCTGACTTTC.

The chain has TRBV5-1 and TRBJ2-4; 9 nucleotides align to TRBD2. Germline-derived CDR1 and CDR2 are SGHRS and YFSETQ. Trimming removed 4 bases from V and 0 bases from J; junction bases left unmatched: 11. This CDR3 comprises 18 residues. The CDR3, as DNA: TGCGCCAGCAGCCTCAGGGCGGGGGGGGACCAAGCCAAAAACATTCAGTACTTC. This sequence encodes CASSLRAGGDQAKNIQYF.

V and J are TRBV9 and TRBJ2-5; TRBD2 matches 8 bases. The CDR3 length is 15 residues. V was clipped by 3 bases and J by 2 bases; unmatched bases: 6. Germline V lookup: CDR1 SGDLS, CDR2 YYNGEE. This chain's CDR3 is CASSGELAAQETQYF. CDR3 DNA sequence: TGTGCCAGCAGCGGAGAACTAGCGGCTCAAGAGACCCAGTACTTC.

The chain employs TRBV7-3 and TRBJ1-6; 9 bases align to TRBD1. The CDR3 length is 14 residues. Germline lookup yields CDR1 SGHTA and CDR2 FQGTGA. V trimming: 5 bases; J trimming: 7 bases; junction bases outside the gene matches: 3. The CDR3 DNA reads as TGTGCCAGCAGCCAGACAGGGGGAAATTCACCCCTCCACTTT. Its translation: CASSQTGGNSPLHF.

The V call is TRBV28, the J call TRBJ2-2; no definite D call. CDR1 and CDR2 (germline): MDHEN, SYDVKM. CDR3 length: 13 residues. The ends were cut back, 8 bases at V and 4 bases at J, with 11 bases in the middle. Here the CDR3 reads CASLLRSTGELFF. As DNA, the CDR3 is TGTGCCAGCCTCTTGCGGAGCACCGGGGAGCTGTTTTTT. Full variable domain (missing parts from reference TRBV28 and TRBJ2-2): DVKVTQSSRYLVKRTGEKVFLECVQDMDHENMFWYRQDPGLGLRLIYFSYDVKMKEKGDIPEGYSVSREKKERFSLILESASTNQTSMYLCASLLRSTGELFFGEGSRLTVL.

This clone was recorded once. The rearrangement links TRBV4-2 to TRBJ2-7, with 7 bases aligning to TRBD1. CDR1 and CDR2 (germline): LGHNA, YNFKEQ. This CDR3 is 16 amino acids long. J was trimmed by 5 bases and V by 1 base; bases with no gene match: 11. For the CDR3, the DNA is TGTGCCAGCAGCCAAGTTGGGACAGCTACGACCAACGAGCAGTACTTC. Its translation is CASSQVGTATTNEQYF.

This rearrangement joins TRBV27 to TRBJ2-5; D remains unclear. The CDR3 is 16 residues long. Germline V gene data show CDR1 as MNHEY and CDR2 as SMNVEV (reference sequence). V was trimmed by 1 base and J by 4 bases, leaving 16 bases between them. The CDR3 sequence is CASSLWPRYEGETQYF. In DNA form, the CDR3 reads TGTGCCAGCAGTTTATGGCCCAGGTATGAAGGAGAGACCCAGTACTTC.

The chain carries TRBV6-1 and TRBJ1-2; D remains unclear. Germline CDR1 is MNHNS and CDR2 is SASEGT. There are 14 residues in the CDR3. Trimming removed 0 bases from V and 1 base from J, with 6 bases in between. The CDR3 region is CASSEAHSNYGYTF. In DNA form, the CDR3 reads TGTGCCAGCAGTGAAGCGCACAGTAACTATGGCTACACCTTC.

V usage is TRBV6-5 and J usage is TRBJ2-7; 9 positions match TRBD1. The V gene's germline CDR1 is MNHEY and CDR2 SVGAGI. The junction had 7 bases not matched to a gene; V was cut back by 2 bases and J by 5 bases. This CDR3 has 15 residues. The CDR3 sequence is CASSYLTGGFNEQYF. CDR3 bases: TGTGCCAGCAGTTACCTGACAGGGGGGTTTAACGAGCAGTACTTC.

The chain recombines TRBV2 with TRBJ1-2, with 7 bases matching TRBD1. J was trimmed by 8 bases and V by 6 bases; bases with no gene match: 6. CDR3 length: 12 residues. Germline V gene sequence: CDR1 SNHLY, CDR2 FYNNEI. The CDR3 nucleotides are TGTGCCAGCAGGGCAGGGGGTAGAGGCTACACCTTC. Its protein is CASRAGGRGYTF.

This clone was observed a single time. The chain uses TRBV28 and TRBJ2-7, with D possibly being TRBD2 (6 bases). V was shortened by 11 bases and J by 2 bases, with 22 bases between the two germline ends. Looked up from germline, CDR1 is MDHEN and CDR2 is SYDVKM. This CDR3 comprises 15 residues. Written as DNA, the CDR3 is TGTGCCGGAGGGGTAGCGGAAAAAGGGACCTACGAGCAGTACTTC. Amino acids: CAGGVAEKGTYEQYF.

J is TRBJ2-1 and V is TRBV4-1, with 10 nucleotides matching TRBD2. The CDR3 is 17 residues long. V shed 1 base, J shed 12 bases, and the junction held 15 bases outside the gene matches. Germline CDR1 reads MGHRA; CDR2 reads YSYEKL. The CDR3 sequence is CASSQAPPSGSGIVQFF. In DNA form, the CDR3 reads TGCGCCAGCAGCCAAGCCCCCCCTAGCGGGAGTGGCATAGTGCAGTTCTTC.

As DNA, the CDR3 is TGTGCCAGCAGTGAAGCCTTCGGGACAGGGTTCGACGAGCAGTACTTC. Amino acid sequence: CASSEAFGTGFDEQYF. The V gene is TRBV6-1, the J gene TRBJ2-7, with 9 bases lining up with TRBD1. The CDR3 extends over 16 amino acids. Germline loops: CDR1 MNHNS, CDR2 SASEGT. V was clipped by 0 bases and J by 5 bases; unmatched bases: 8.

This clone was picked up a small number of times. V usage is TRBV5-1 and J usage is TRBJ2-2, with 10 bases that match TRBD1. After removal of 4 bases from V and 6 bases from J, the junction contained 6 bases not matched to a gene. CDR1 and CDR2 from the germline V gene are SGHRS and YFSETQ. The length of the CDR3 is 15 residues. CDR3 amino acids: CASSQRTGGAGELFF. The CDR3 DNA reads TGCGCCAGCAGCCAGCGGACAGGGGGAGCCGGGGAGCTGTTTTTT.

V usage is TRBV28 and J usage is TRBJ2-1, with 7 bases that match TRBD2. The germline CDR1 and CDR2 sequences are MDHEN and SYDVKM. The CDR3 contains 14 residues. Unmatched junction bases numbered 5, after V lost 4 bases and J lost 5 bases. The CDR3 loop is CASSSGTINNEQFF. CDR3 DNA: TGTGCCAGCAGTTCCGGGACTATCAACAATGAGCAGTTCTTC.

The chain uses TRBV10-1 and TRBJ1-1, with D perhaps TRBD1 (6 bases). CDR1 is WNHNN and CDR2 is SYGVQD in the germline V gene (reference sequence). This CDR3 is 14 amino acids long. With 6 bases removed from V and 0 bases from J, the gap between germline ends came to 11 bases. The CDR3: CASSRGPMNTEAFF. The CDR3 nucleotides read TGCGCCAGCAGCAGGGGCCCGATGAACACTGAAGCTTTCTTT.

This clone was seen a few times. The gene calls are TRBV30 and TRBJ2-1, with D maybe TRBD2 (5 bases). The CDR3 is 14 residues long. Between the trimmed V and J ends, which lost 1 base and 7 bases, there was a span of 14 bases. The germline V gene has CDR1 GTSNPN and CDR2 SVGIG (reference sequence). DNA for the CDR3: TGTGCCTGGAGTGAGGGATCCGGGGATAATGAGCAGTTCTTC. It translates to CAWSEGSGDNEQFF.

As concerns this clone: Other DNA sequences in the sample encode the same CDR3. The gene calls are TRBV18 and TRBJ1-1; 10 bases line up with TRBD1. The CDR3 is 14 residues long. The V and J ends lost 6 bases and 5 bases, in that order; junction bases with no gene match: 6. The germline gives CDR1 KGHSH, CDR2 LQKENI. Written as DNA, the CDR3 is TGTGCCAGCTCTCTAGGACAGGGGGTTACTGAAGCTTTCTTT. Its protein is CASSLGQGVTEAFF.